Each of the 10 T cell receptor beta chains below was sequenced from the same sample in a study of patients and donors after allogeneic stem cell transplantation. TCRdb analysed the RT-PCR reads with MiXCR anew, one entry per CDR3 protein. Of 200,000 to 250,000 distinct CDR3 sequences in the sample, 13% to 15% were seen once. Sequencing input: blood, either unsorted or a sorted T cell fraction (not recorded which). These receptors were obtained from a human donor who was either an allogeneic HSCT recipient or a stem cell or donor lymphocyte infusion donor (not recorded which). It is not recorded whose cells these are; they may come from a transplant donor.

The V and J genes are TRBV5-5 and TRBJ1-6, with D perhaps TRBD1 (5 bases). Per germline, CDR1 SGHKS and CDR2 YYEKEE (reference sequence). V was pared by 1 base and J by 7 bases, with 12 bases between. This CDR3 spans 15 amino acids. The CDR3 nucleotides are TGTGCCAGCAGCTTGACAGGACGACCGAATTCACCCCTCCACTTT. Translated: CASSLTGRPNSPLHF.

The CDR3 bases are TGTGCCAGCCGGACAGGGGGCCTCGGGAACACTGAAGCTTTCTTT. As protein: CASRTGGLGNTEAFF. The V call is TRBV7-2, the J call TRBJ1-1; 11 bases are shared with TRBD1. V shed 8 bases and J 1 base; nucleotides not matched to a gene: 6. The CDR3 length is 15 residues. The germline CDR1 and CDR2 sequences are SGHTA and FQGNSA.

The gene calls are TRBV5-1 and TRBJ2-2; D gene ambiguous. The V gene lost 4 bases and the J gene lost 5 bases, with 9 bases spanning the gap. The CDR3 length is 13 residues. CDR1 is SGHRS, CDR2 YFSETQ, per germline. CDR3 sequence reads: CASSPLETGELFF. The CDR3 region has the DNA TGCGCCAGCAGCCCCCTGGAAACCGGGGAGCTGTTTTTT.

The chain links TRBV7-2 to TRBJ2-3; 7 bases map to TRBD2. This CDR3 contains 15 residues. J was trimmed by 2 bases and V by 2 bases; bases with no gene match: 4. Germline V gives CDR1 SGHTA, CDR2 FQGNSA. CDR3 coding DNA: TGTGCCAGCAGCTTAAGCGGGGAGTTCACAGATACGCAGTATTTT. It encodes CASSLSGEFTDTQYF.

This clonotype was counted a few times. The V and J genes are TRBV3-1 and TRBJ2-2; TRBD2 might be the D (5 bases). V gave up 4 bases and J gave up 5 bases, with 11 bases separating them. Germline V gene lookup returns CDR1 LGHDT and CDR2 YNNKEL (reference sequence). The CDR3 loop spans 14 amino acids. In DNA, the CDR3 is TGTGCCAGCAGCCGCGGGCCGAGGACCGGGGAGCTGTTTTTT. Its protein product is CASSRGPRTGELFF.

This clonotype appeared a few times. The V and J genes are TRBV11-2 and TRBJ1-1; D perhaps matches TRBD1 (6 bases). V lost 1 base and J 6 bases, leaving 15 bases between the germline ends. Germline CDR1 is SGHAT and CDR2 is FQNNGV. The CDR3 sequence is 15 residues long. Here the CDR3 DNA reads TGTGCCAGCAGCTTAGGGCGAACAGGGAGGTCTGAAGCTTTCTTT. This gives the protein CASSLGRTGRSEAFF.

This clonotype was seen many times. This chain links TRBV5-1 with TRBJ2-5; 8 bases fit TRBD2. Looked up from germline, CDR1 is SGHRS and CDR2 is YFSETQ. V was clipped by 0 bases and J by 0 bases; unmatched bases: 4. This CDR3 region has 16 residues. The CDR3 nucleotides read TGCGCCAGCAGCTTGGGTCTGCGGGAGGACCAAGAGACCCAGTACTTC. It codes for CASSLGLREDQETQYF.

V usage is TRBV7-6 and J usage is TRBJ1-1, with a weak D call TRBD1 (6 bases). V was pared by 2 bases and J by 1 base, with 11 bases between. The CDR3 is 15 amino acids. CDR1 SGHVS and CDR2 FNYEAQ come from the germline V gene. CDR3 sequence: CASSLQAGQNTEAFF. CDR3 bases: TGTGCCAGCAGCTTACAAGCGGGACAGAACACTGAAGCTTTCTTT.

The rearrangement joins TRBV12-3 or TRBV12-4 to TRBJ2-3, with 8 nucleotides matching TRBD2. Germline trimming cut 5 bases from V and 2 bases from J; bases unmatched to any gene: 6. The CDR3 is 15 residues long. CDR3 nucleotides: TGTGCCAGCAGTGGACTAGCCCTCTACACAGATACGCAGTATTTT. The encoded protein is CASSGLALYTDTQYF.

This clonotype appeared a few times. The chain recombines TRBV11-2 with TRBJ2-1; D call uncertain. Trimming shortened V by 1 base and J by 9 bases, and 13 bases separated the two germline ends. Germline-derived CDR1 and CDR2 are SGHAT and FQNNGV. The CDR3 has 14 amino acids. The CDR3 is CASSLGPRSPEQFF. The CDR3 DNA sequence: TGTGCCAGCAGCTTAGGCCCCCGGTCTCCTGAGCAGTTCTTC.